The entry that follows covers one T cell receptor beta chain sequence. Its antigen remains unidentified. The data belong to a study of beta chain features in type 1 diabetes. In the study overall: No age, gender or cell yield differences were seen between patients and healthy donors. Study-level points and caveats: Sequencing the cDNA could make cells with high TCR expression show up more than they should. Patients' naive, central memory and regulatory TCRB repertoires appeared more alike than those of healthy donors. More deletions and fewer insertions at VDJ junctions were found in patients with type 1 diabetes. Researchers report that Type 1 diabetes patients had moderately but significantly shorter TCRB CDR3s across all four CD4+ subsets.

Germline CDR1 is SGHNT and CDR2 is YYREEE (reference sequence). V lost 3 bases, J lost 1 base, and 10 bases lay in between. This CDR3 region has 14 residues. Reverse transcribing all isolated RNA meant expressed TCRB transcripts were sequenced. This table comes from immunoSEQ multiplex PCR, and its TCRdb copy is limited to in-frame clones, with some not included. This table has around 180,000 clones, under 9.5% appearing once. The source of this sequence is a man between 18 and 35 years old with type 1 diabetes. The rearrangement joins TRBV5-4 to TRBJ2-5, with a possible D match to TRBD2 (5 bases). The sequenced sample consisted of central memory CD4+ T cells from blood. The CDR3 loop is CASSSSAVQETQYF. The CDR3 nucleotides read TGTGCCAGCAGCTCCTCAGCGGTCCAAGAGACCCAGTACTTC. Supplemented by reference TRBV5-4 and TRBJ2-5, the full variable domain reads ETGVTQSPTHLIKTRGQQVTLRCSSQSGHNTVSWYQQALGQGPQFIFQYYREEENGRGNFPPRFSGLQFPNYSSELNVNALELDDSALYLCASSSSAVQETQYFGPGTRLLVL.